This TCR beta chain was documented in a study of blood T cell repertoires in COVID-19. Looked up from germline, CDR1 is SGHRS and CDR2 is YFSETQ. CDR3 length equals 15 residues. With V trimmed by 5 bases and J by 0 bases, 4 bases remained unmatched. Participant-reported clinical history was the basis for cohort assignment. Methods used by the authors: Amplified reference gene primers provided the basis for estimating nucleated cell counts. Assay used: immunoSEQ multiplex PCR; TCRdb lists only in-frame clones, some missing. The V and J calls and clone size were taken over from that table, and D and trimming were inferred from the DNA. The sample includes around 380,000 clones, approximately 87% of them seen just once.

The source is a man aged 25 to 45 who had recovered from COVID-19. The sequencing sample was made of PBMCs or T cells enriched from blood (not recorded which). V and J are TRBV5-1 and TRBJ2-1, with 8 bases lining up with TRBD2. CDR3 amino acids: CASRERGTSYNEQFF. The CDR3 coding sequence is TGCGCCAGCAGGGAGCGGGGGACCTCCTACAATGAGCAGTTCTTC. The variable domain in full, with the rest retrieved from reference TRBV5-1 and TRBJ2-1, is KAGVTQTPRYLIKTRGQQVTLSCSPISGHRSVSWYQQTPGQGLQFLFEYFSETQRNKGNFPGRFSGRQFSNSRSEMNVSTLELGDSALYLCASRERGTSYNEQFFGPGTRLTVL.